The 15 T cell receptor beta chains listed next were all sequenced from one sample in a study of cytomegalovirus exposure and HLA in healthy donors. PCR primers comprised 60 Vbeta and 13 Jbeta primers. Profiled with immunoSEQ multiplex PCR; TCRdb holds only in-frame clones, not every one. The top ten clones hold roughly 4.5% of a sample with about 160,000 clones, 70% of them seen once. The sequenced sample consisted of PBMCs. The source of these receptors is a man aged 18 to 29 in good health and CMV-seropositive.

The chain couples TRBV14 to TRBJ2-1, with D tentatively TRBD1 (5 bases). Germline lookup yields CDR1 SGHDN and CDR2 FVKESK. CDR3 size: 15 residues. V was clipped by 3 bases and J by 4 bases, with 13 bases between them. For the CDR3, the DNA is TGTGCCAGCAGCCAGGGGCGTCCCGAATACAATGAGCAGTTCTTC. Its protein product is CASSQGRPEYNEQFF.

This clone was counted a few times. The chain combines TRBV27 with TRBJ1-5; TRBD1 aligns across 9 bases. CDR3 size: 15 residues. After removal of 8 bases from V and 2 bases from J, the junction contained 7 bases not matched to a gene. CDR1 is MNHEY and CDR2 is SMNVEV in the germline V gene (reference sequence). The CDR3: CASGPGTGRNQPQHF. CDR3 in DNA: TGTGCCAGCGGACCCGGGACAGGGCGCAATCAGCCCCAGCATTTT.

The chain employs TRBV30 and TRBJ1-1, with D perhaps matching TRBD1 (6 bases). The germline V gene encodes CDR1 GTSNPN and CDR2 SVGIG (reference sequence). The CDR3 runs 14 residues. The V end lost 4 bases, the J end lost 1 base, and 13 bases lay between the germline ends. In DNA, the CDR3 is TGTGCCTGGAACCCAGGGGAAAGGAACACTGAAGCTTTCTTT. As protein: CAWNPGERNTEAFF.

The CDR3 region has the DNA TGTGCCAGCAGTTTGTCGGGGGGGCATGCAACTAATGAAAAACTGTTTTTT. Residues: CASSLSGGHATNEKLFF. The chain carries TRBV27 and TRBJ1-4; D perhaps matches TRBD1 (6 bases). The CDR3 length is 17 residues. Trimming removed 3 bases from V and 0 bases from J, with 14 bases in between. Germline CDR1 MNHEY, CDR2 SMNVEV (reference sequence). Full variable domain (remainder filled in from reference TRBV27 and TRBJ1-4): EAQVTQNPRYLITVTGKKLTVTCSQNMNHEYMSWYRQDPGLGLRQIYYSMNVEVTDKGDVPEGYKVSRKEKRNFPLILESPSPNQTSLYFCASSLSGGHATNEKLFFGSGTQLSVL.

The J gene is TRBJ2-6, the V gene TRBV6-5; D gene ambiguous. CDR1 and CDR2 from the germline V gene are MNHEY and SVGAGI. The CDR3 loop spans 13 amino acids. V dropped 6 bases and J dropped 0 bases, with 3 bases sitting between them. The CDR3 spells CASSRSGANVLTF. CDR3 sequence (DNA): TGTGCCAGCAGCCGCTCTGGGGCCAACGTCCTGACTTTC.

The J gene is TRBJ1-2, the V gene TRBV20-1, with no clear D. The CDR3 has 11 amino acids. Germline CDR1 reads DFQATT; CDR2 reads SNEGSKA (reference sequence). CDR3 loop: CRPGSDYGYTF. The CDR3 bases are TGCAGGCCGGGGAGTGACTATGGCTACACCTTC.

The genes are TRBV27 and TRBJ2-1, with 9 bases identical to TRBD2. The CDR3 contains 15 residues. V shed 5 bases, J shed 3 bases, and the junction held 5 bases outside the gene matches. Germline CDR1 and CDR2: MNHEY and SMNVEV (reference sequence). The CDR3 loop reads CASSPSGGIYNEQFF. CDR3 sequence (DNA): TGTGCCAGCAGTCCCAGCGGGGGGATCTACAATGAGCAGTTCTTC.

DNA of the CDR3: TGTGCCAGCAGCTTAGGGTCTAGCGGGCCACAAGAGACCCAGTACTTC. Protein: CASSLGSSGPQETQYF. The chain is built from TRBV11-2 and TRBJ2-5; TRBD2 matches at 8 bases. The CDR3 consists of 16 residues. Germline V gives CDR1 SGHAT, CDR2 FQNNGV. The trim removed 1 base at V and 2 bases at J, leaving 6 bases unmatched.

The gene calls are TRBV6-6 and TRBJ2-3, with 9 bases identical to TRBD2. The J segment lost 1 base and the V segment lost 1 base, leaving 3 bases of the junction unmatched. Germline CDR1 reads MNHNY; CDR2 reads SVGAGI (reference sequence). The CDR3 has 16 amino acids. In DNA, the CDR3 is TGTGCCAGCAGTTACTTTGGCGGGAGGGGCACAGATACGCAGTATTTT. It codes for CASSYFGGRGTDTQYF.

V and J are TRBV27 and TRBJ2-2; no firm D call. Germline V CDR1 and CDR2: MNHEY, SMNVEV (reference sequence). The CDR3 has 15 amino acids. The V and J ends lost 8 bases and 6 bases respectively, with 19 bases between them. CDR3: CASREFALQSGELFF. CDR3 DNA sequence: TGTGCCAGCCGAGAGTTCGCTCTCCAATCCGGGGAGCTGTTTTTT.

This chain links TRBV6-5 with TRBJ1-1; TRBD1 aligns across 10 bases. The CDR3 runs to 16 residues. V gave up 2 bases and J gave up 8 bases; unmatched junction bases: 11. Germline lookup yields CDR1 MNHEY and CDR2 SVGAGI. The chain's CDR3 is CASSYKRPGQGTEAFF. For the CDR3, the DNA is TGTGCCAGCAGTTACAAACGACCGGGACAGGGGACCGAAGCTTTCTTT.

The V call is TRBV30, the J call TRBJ2-3; a weak D match, TRBD1 (5 bases). Germline values: CDR1 GTSNPN, CDR2 SVGIG (reference sequence). V lost 0 bases and J 3 bases, leaving 7 bases between the germline ends. The CDR3 covers 13 residues. CDR3 DNA sequence: TGTGCCTGGAGTGTGGGGCAGACAGATACGCAGTATTTT. It translates to CAWSVGQTDTQYF. The entire variable domain, with the rest obtained from reference TRBV30 and TRBJ2-3, is as follows: SQTIHQWPATLVQPVGSPLSLECTVEGTSNPNLYWYRQAAGRGLQLLFYSVGIGQISSEVPQNLSASRPQDRQFILSSKKLLLSDSGFYLCAWSVGQTDTQYFGPGTRLTVL.

The chain is built from TRBV5-1 and TRBJ2-6, with 9 positions matching TRBD2. Looked up from germline, CDR1 is SGHRS and CDR2 is YFSETQ. J was trimmed by 3 bases and V by 7 bases; bases with no gene match: 14. The CDR3 loop spans 18 amino acids. The CDR3 DNA follows: TGCGCCAGCGCCCTAGCGGGGAGGGCCGAAGGTGGGGCCAACGTCCTGACTTTC. This codes for CASALAGRAEGGANVLTF.

The J gene is TRBJ1-1, the V gene TRBV9; possibly TRBD1 for D (5 bases). CDR3 length: 14 residues. V dropped 0 bases and J dropped 5 bases, with 11 bases sitting between them. Looked up from germline, CDR1 is SGDLS and CDR2 is YYNGEE. This chain's CDR3 is CASSVGGVETEAFF. The CDR3 DNA is TGTGCCAGCAGCGTAGGGGGGGTTGAGACTGAAGCTTTCTTT.

The rearrangement uses TRBV7-2 and TRBJ1-2; 9 bases agree with TRBD1. The CDR3 runs 15 residues. CDR1 and CDR2 from the germline V gene are SGHTA and FQGNSA. With V trimmed by 3 bases and J by 3 bases, 5 bases remained unmatched. The CDR3 DNA is TGTGCCAGCAGCTTGGACACAGGGGGCCACTATGGCTACACCTTC. Encoded protein: CASSLDTGGHYGYTF.